This T cell receptor beta chain appears in the sequencing data of a study of OX40 agonist ivuxolimab in advanced cancers. Data came from immunoSEQ multiplex PCR; TCRdb stores just in-frame clones and leaves some out. The top ten clones hold 1.5% to 2% of a sample with 70,000 to 85,000 clones, 86% of them seen once. V lost 8 bases and J lost 5; bases outside the gene matches: 10. This CDR3 region has 14 residues. The rearrangement joins TRBV5-3 to TRBJ1-5, with 7 bases fitting TRBD1. TRBV5-3 is an ORF for which the function is uncertain. This TCR came from an adult with an advanced solid tumor such as melanoma, head and neck, liver or kidney cancer. The sample in question was CD4+ or CD8+ T cells sorted from blood, obtained in a trial of the OX40 agonist ivuxolimab. CDR3 loop: CASSQAGGYQPQHF. The CDR3, as DNA: TGTGCCAGCAGCCAAGCAGGGGGATATCAGCCCCAGCATTTT.